This T cell receptor beta chain was identified in a study of cytomegalovirus exposure and HLA in healthy donors. The study's findings and limits: What TCR beta sequences reportedly achieved was accurate prediction of HLA-A and HLA-B alleles in most subjects.

This clone has just a few counts. Its specificity is unknown. The donors gave bone marrow, and they were healthy. The CDR3 has 13 amino acids. The germline gives CDR1 SEHNR, CDR2 FQNEAQ (reference sequence). Trimming left V 2 bases short and J 8 bases short, with 12 bases between. Researchers ran the PCR with 60 Vbeta and 13 Jbeta primers. This table comes from immunoSEQ multiplex PCR, and its TCRdb copy is limited to in-frame clones, with some not included. Of 90,000 to 120,000 clones listed, about 80% are singletons. The gene calls are TRBV7-9 and TRBJ1-2; weak D call: TRBD1 (6 bases). The specimen sequenced was PBMCs. The receptor comes from a man over 45 in good health and CMV-seropositive. The CDR3 is CASSLRGAEGYTF. DNA of the CDR3: TGTGCCAGCAGCTTACGGGGGGCTGAAGGCTACACCTTC.